These T cell receptor beta chains were read from a single sample in a study of blood T cell repertoires in COVID-19. TCRdb keeps only in-frame clones here, not all; method: immunoSEQ multiplex PCR. The data hold approximately 270,000 clones, with approximately 85% observed a single time. Source material: peripheral blood. The receptor set was obtained from a human donor with COVID-19, enrolled during active disease. The donor label of this sample is uncertain. CDR3s include the opening cysteine and the closing phenylalanine or tryptophan. Each record gives: J gene, V gene, CDR3 length, CDR3 protein.

TRBJ1-5	TRBV3-1/TRBV3-2	17	CASSQTKGSLSNQPQHF
TRBJ2-7	TRBV6-6	14	CASRGGLELYEQYF
TRBJ1-5	TRBV3-1/TRBV3-2	10	CAIRYQPQHF
TRBJ2-5	TRBV6-5	15	CASRIGTSEFQTQYF
TRBJ2-3	TRBV6-6	14	CASSNGQGTDTQYF
TRBJ1-4	TRBV27	12	CASTLEGEKLFF
TRBJ2-7	TRBV6-2/TRBV6-3	16	CASSIIVGQGELEQYF
TRBJ1-1	TRBV19	14	CASSRAGWGTEAFF
TRBJ2-3	TRBV9	16	CASSVAGLAGTDTQYF
TRBJ1-5	TRBV5-1	15	CASSLGTGADQPQHF
TRBJ1-2	TRBV24-1	16	CATSEGGGGNLNGYTF
TRBJ2-7	TRBV15	16	CATSRISGSPTYEQYF
TRBJ2-7	TRBV29-1	14	CSVEASGTGGRQYF
TRBJ1-2	TRBV2	12	CASSLNPGGYTF
TRBJ1-1	TRBV5-5	14	CASSLGGRVTEAFF
TRBJ1-6	TRBV2	15	CASSDRAPREAPLHF
TRBJ2-3	TRBV18	16	CASSPGWAVSTDTQYF
TRBJ1-1	TRBV25-1	16	CASSDSGRGRNTEAFF
TRBJ1-4	TRBV28	15	CASFANHATNEKLFF
TRBJ2-2	TRBV11-3	14	CASSFNTGGGELFF
TRBJ2-2	TRBV5-4	16	CASSFPTDRSGGELFF
TRBJ2-7	TRBV2	14	CASSRTSGTYEQYF
TRBJ2-1	TRBV15	14	CATSPRDIGDEQFF
TRBJ1-1	TRBV18	14	CASSPGTANTEAFF
TRBJ1-6	TRBV19	13	CASSLRGDSPLHF
TRBJ1-1	TRBV19	13	CASSINRGDEAFF
TRBJ2-1	TRBV11-3	14	CASSLGSGYNEQFF
TRBJ1-5	TRBV24-1	14	CATSDGTGFSPQHF
TRBJ1-2	TRBV19	14	CASSIDVQGGGYTF
TRBJ2-5	TRBV5-4	15	CASSLGGTREKTQYF
TRBJ2-7	TRBV28	13	CASSLPSRYEQYF
TRBJ2-7	TRBV15	16	CATSRRTVLPSYEQYF
TRBJ2-1	TRBV9	14	CASSVVTTYNEQFF
TRBJ1-6	TRBV28	16	CASSPSRDRRISPLHF
TRBJ2-2	TRBV5-4	17	CASSMGQGLANTGELFF
TRBJ1-4	TRBV13	15	CASSELGAANEKLFF
TRBJ1-1	TRBV30	13	CAWAGQGNTEAFF
TRBJ2-3	TRBV6-2/TRBV6-3	15	CASSSTGTGGDTQYF
TRBJ1-4	TRBV4-1	15	CASSPSRRDNEKLFF
TRBJ2-5	TRBV7-2	14	CASSPDRSPGTQYF
TRBJ2-5	TRBV2	15	CASNADRYRQETQYF
TRBJ2-7	TRBV5-1	15	CASSLVGGAAYEQYF
TRBJ1-3	TRBV21-1	15	CASQPGTTTGNTIYF
TRBJ1-2	TRBV9	14	CASSPGVGRDGYTF
TRBJ1-2	TRBV28	13	CASSLTYIYGYTF
TRBJ2-7	TRBV9	15	CASSPHGGGGYEQYF
TRBJ1-1	TRBV5-1	14	CASSLARGNTEAFF
TRBJ2-2	TRBV3-1/TRBV3-2	16	CASSRLPGGSTGELFF
TRBJ1-2	TRBV7-8	13	CASSVDRRYGYTF
TRBJ2-1	TRBV9	14	CASSAGLAANEQFF
TRBJ1-2	TRBV19	15	CASSLTTGSTYGYTF
TRBJ1-1	TRBV30	15	CAWRESPGAEGRAFF
TRBJ1-1	TRBV7-2	13	CASSLTENTEAFF